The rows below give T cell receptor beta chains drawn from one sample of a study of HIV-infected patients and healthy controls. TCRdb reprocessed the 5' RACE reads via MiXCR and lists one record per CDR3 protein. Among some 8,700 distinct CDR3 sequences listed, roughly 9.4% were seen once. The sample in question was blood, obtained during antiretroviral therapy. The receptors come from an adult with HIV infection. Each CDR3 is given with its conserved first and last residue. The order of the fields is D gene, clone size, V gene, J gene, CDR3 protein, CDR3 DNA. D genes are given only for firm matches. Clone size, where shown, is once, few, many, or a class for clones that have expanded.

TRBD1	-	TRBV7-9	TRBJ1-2	CASIGGSSNYGYTF	TGTGCCAGCATAGGGGGCAGCTCTAACTATGGCTACACCTTC
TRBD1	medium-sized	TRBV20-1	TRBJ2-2	CSALKGQGAGGELFF	TGCAGTGCGTTAAAGGGACAGGGGGCAGGTGGGGAGCTGTTTTTT
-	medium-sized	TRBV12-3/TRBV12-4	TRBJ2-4	CASSLLDRLAKNIQYF	TGTGCCAGCAGTTTGCTAGACAGATTAGCCAAAAACATTCAGTACTTC
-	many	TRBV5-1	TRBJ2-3	CASSLLSTSTDTQYF	TGCGCCAGCAGCTTACTTTCCACTAGCACAGATACGCAGTATTTT
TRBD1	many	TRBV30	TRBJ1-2	CAWAGTGGTNTF	TGTGCCTGGGCCGGGACAGGGGGGACGAACACCTTC
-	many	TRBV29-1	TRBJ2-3	CSVHRDRTDTQYF	TGCAGCGTTCACAGGGATCGCACAGATACGCAGTATTTT
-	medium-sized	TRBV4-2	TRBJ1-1	CASSQGTQGRNTEAFF	TGTGCCAGCAGCCAAGGTACGCAGGGACGGAACACTGAAGCTTTCTTT
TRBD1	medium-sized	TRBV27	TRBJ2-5	CASSPTGAQGETQYF	TGTGCCAGCAGTCCGACAGGGGCTCAGGGAGAGACCCAGTACTTC
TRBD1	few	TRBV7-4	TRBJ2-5	CASSLGRQGEETQYF	TGTGCCAGCAGCTTAGGTCGACAGGGAGAAGAGACCCAGTACTTC
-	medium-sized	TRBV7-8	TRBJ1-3	CASSLVAGSGNTIYF	TGTGCCAGCAGCTTAGTCGCAGGCTCTGGAAACACCATATATTTT
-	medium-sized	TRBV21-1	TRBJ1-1	CASTQKNGIWAFF	TGTGCCAGCACCCAAAAGAATGGGATTTGGGCTTTCTTT
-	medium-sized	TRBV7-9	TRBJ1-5	CASSLTAENQPQHF	TGTGCCAGCAGCTTAACTGCTGAAAATCAGCCCCAGCATTTT
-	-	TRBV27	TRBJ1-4	CASSPLTGEKLFF	TGTGCCAGCAGTCCCTTAACGGGCGAAAAACTGTTTTTT
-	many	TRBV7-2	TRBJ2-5	CASSPLRETQYF	TGTGCCAGCAGCCCGCTCCGAGAGACCCAGTACTTC
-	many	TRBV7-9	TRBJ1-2	CASSGTPRFNYGYTF	TGTGCCAGCAGCGGGACTCCTAGATTTAACTATGGCTACACCTTC
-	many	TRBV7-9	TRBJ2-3	CASGVPGTDTQYF	TGTGCCAGTGGGGTTCCTGGCACAGATACGCAGTATTTT